This T cell receptor (beta chain) emerged from a study of blood T cell repertoires in COVID-19. For the study at large: Sample material is recorded as cDNA or gDNA derived from T cells, B-cell-depleted T cells, or PBMCs.

V was pared by 5 bases and J by 4 bases, with 12 bases of the junction left unmatched. Germline V lookup: CDR1 SGHVS, CDR2 FQNEAQ. The CDR3 is made up of 17 amino acids. Living in about two dozen US areas, the participants were between roughly 18 and 89 years of age. Methods used by the authors: Estimates of nucleated cell counts were drawn from the amplification of reference gene primers. Clones were sequenced by immunoSEQ multiplex PCR, and TCRdb holds only the in-frame ones, with some missing. Clonal size and the V and J genes are those of that table, whereas D and trimming came from the DNA. This sample has a few hundred thousand clones, with approximately 85% found just once.

The sequenced material came from PBMCs or T cells enriched from blood (not recorded which). The chain couples TRBV7-8 to TRBJ1-5; TRBD1 matches 9 bases. The receptor's source is a woman between 25 and 40 years old who had recovered from COVID-19. This chain's CDR3 is CASSPLGTGRLNQPQHF. CDR3 sequence (DNA): TGTGCCAGCAGCCCCCTCGGGACAGGGCGTCTTAATCAGCCCCAGCATTTT. The whole variable domain, remainder taken from reference TRBV7-8 and TRBJ1-5, is GAGVSQSPRYKVAKRGQDVALRCDPISGHVSLFWYQQALGQGPEFLTYFQNEAQLDKSGLPSDRFFAERPEGSVSTLKIQRTQQEDSAVYLCASSPLGTGRLNQPQHFGDGTRLSIL.